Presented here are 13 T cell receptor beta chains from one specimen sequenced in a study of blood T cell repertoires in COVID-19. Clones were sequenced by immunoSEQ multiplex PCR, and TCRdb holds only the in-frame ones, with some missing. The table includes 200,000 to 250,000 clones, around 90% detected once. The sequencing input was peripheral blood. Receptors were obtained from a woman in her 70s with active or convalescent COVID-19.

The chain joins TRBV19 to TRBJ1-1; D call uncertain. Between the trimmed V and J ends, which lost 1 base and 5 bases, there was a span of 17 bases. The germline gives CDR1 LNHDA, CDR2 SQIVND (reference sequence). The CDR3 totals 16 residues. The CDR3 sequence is CASSIGPILTGTEAFF. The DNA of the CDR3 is TGTGCCAGTAGTATAGGGCCTATTCTGACGGGGACTGAAGCTTTCTTT.

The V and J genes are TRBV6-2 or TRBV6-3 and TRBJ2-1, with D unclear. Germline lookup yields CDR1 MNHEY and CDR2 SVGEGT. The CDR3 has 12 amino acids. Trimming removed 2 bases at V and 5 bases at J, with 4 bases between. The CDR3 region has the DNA TGTGCCAGCAGTTACGTTAACAATGAGCAGTTCTTC. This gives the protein CASSYVNNEQFF.

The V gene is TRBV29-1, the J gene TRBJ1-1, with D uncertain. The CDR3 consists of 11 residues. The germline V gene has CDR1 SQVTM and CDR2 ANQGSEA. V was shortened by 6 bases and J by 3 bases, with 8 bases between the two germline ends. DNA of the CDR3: TGCAGCGTCAGGTTCTACACTGAAGCTTTCTTT. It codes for CSVRFYTEAFF. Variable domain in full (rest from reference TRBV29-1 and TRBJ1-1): SAVISQKPSRDICQRGTSLTIQCQVDSQVTMMFWYRQQPGQSLTLIATANQGSEATYESGFVIDKFPISRPNLTFSTLTVSNMSPEDSSIYLCSVRFYTEAFFGQGTRLTVV.

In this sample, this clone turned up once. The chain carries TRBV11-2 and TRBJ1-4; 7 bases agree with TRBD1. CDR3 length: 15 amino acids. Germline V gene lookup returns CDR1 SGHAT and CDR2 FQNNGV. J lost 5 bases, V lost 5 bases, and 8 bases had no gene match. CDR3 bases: TGTGCCAGCAGCCCCCGGACAGGACACAATGAAAAACTGTTTTTT. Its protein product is CASSPRTGHNEKLFF. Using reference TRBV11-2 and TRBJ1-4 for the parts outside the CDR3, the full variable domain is EAGVAQSPRYKIIEKRQSVAFWCNPISGHATLYWYQQILGQGPKLLIQFQNNGVVDDSQLPKDRFSAERLKGVDSTLKIQPAKLEDSAVYLCASSPRTGHNEKLFFGSGTQLSVL.

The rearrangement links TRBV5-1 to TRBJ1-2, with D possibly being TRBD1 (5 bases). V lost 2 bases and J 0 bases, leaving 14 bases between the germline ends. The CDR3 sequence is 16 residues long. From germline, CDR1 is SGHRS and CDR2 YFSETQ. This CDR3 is CASSLDSRAPNYGYTF. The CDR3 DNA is TGCGCCAGCAGCTTAGACTCCAGGGCCCCTAACTATGGCTACACCTTC. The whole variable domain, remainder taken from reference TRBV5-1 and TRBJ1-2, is KAGVTQTPRYLIKTRGQQVTLSCSPISGHRSVSWYQQTPGQGLQFLFEYFSETQRNKGNFPGRFSGRQFSNSRSEMNVSTLELGDSALYLCASSLDSRAPNYGYTFGSGTRLTVV.

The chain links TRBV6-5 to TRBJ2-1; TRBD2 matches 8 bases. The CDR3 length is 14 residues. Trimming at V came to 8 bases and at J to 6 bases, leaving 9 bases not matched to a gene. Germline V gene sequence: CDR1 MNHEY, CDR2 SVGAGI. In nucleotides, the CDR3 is TGTGCCAGCCAGAGGGCGGGGGGTCGCAATGAGCAGTTCTTC. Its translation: CASQRAGGRNEQFF.

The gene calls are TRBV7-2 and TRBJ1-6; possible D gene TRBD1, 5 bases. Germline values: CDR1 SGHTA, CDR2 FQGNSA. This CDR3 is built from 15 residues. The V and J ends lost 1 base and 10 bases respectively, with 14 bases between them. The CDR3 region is CASSLVGAVGSPLHF. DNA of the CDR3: TGTGCCAGCAGCTTAGTAGGGGCAGTAGGCTCACCCCTCCACTTT. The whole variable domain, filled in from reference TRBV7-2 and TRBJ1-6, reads GAGVSQSPSNKVTEKGKDVELRCDPISGHTALYWYRQSLGQGLEFLIYFQGNSAPDKSGLPSDRFSAERTGGSVSTLTIQRTQQEDSAVYLCASSLVGAVGSPLHFGNGTRLTVT.

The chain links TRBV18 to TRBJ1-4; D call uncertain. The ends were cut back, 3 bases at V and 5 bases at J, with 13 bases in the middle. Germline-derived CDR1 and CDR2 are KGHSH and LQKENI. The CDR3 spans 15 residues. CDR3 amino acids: CASSPVWAGNEKLFF. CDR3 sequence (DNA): TGTGCCAGCTCACCCGTGTGGGCGGGCAATGAAAAACTGTTTTTT. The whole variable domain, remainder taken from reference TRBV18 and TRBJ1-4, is NAGVMQNPRHLVRRRGQEARLRCSPMKGHSHVYWYRQLPEEGLKFMVYLQKENIIDESGMPKERFSAEFPKEGPSILRIQQVVRGDSAAYFCASSPVWAGNEKLFFGSGTQLSVL.

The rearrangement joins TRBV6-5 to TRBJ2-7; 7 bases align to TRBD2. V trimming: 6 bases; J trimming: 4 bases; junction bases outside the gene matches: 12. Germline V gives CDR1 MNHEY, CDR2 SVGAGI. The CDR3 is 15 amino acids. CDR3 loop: CASRSPSGHGYEQYF. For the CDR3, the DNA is TGTGCCAGCAGGTCCCCTAGCGGACACGGGTACGAGCAGTACTTC.

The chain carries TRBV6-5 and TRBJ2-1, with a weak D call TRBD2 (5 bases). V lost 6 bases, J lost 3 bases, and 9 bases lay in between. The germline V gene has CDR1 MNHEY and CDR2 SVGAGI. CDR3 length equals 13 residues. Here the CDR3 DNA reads TGTGCCAGCAGGGGTGACTACTACAATGAGCAGTTCTTC. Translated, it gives CASRGDYYNEQFF.

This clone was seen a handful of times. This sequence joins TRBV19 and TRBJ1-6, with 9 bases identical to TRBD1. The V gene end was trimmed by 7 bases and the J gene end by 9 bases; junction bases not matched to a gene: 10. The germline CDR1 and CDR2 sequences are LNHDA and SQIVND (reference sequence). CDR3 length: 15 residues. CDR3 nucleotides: TGTGCCAGTACCCCAAGGGACAGGGCCAGTTCACCCCTCCACTTT. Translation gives CASTPRDRASSPLHF. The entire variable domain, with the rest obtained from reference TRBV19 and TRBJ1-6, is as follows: DGGITQSPKYLFRKEGQNVTLSCEQNLNHDAMYWYRQDPGQGLRLIYYSQIVNDFQKGDIAEGYSVSREKKESFPLTVTSAQKNPTAFYLCASTPRDRASSPLHFGNGTRLTVT.

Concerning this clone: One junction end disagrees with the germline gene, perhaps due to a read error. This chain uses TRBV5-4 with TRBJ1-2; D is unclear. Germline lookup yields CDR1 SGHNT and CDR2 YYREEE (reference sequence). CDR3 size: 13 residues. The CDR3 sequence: CASSLAGLSGYTF. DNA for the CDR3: TGTGCCAGCAGTTTGGCAGGTTTAAGTGGCTACACCTTC.

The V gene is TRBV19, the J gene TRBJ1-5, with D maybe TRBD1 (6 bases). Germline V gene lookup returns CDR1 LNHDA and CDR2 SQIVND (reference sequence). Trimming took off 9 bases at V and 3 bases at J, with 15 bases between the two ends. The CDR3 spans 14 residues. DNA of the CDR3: TGTGCCAGCCAAAAAGGACAGACCAATCAGCCCCAGCATTTT. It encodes CASQKGQTNQPQHF.